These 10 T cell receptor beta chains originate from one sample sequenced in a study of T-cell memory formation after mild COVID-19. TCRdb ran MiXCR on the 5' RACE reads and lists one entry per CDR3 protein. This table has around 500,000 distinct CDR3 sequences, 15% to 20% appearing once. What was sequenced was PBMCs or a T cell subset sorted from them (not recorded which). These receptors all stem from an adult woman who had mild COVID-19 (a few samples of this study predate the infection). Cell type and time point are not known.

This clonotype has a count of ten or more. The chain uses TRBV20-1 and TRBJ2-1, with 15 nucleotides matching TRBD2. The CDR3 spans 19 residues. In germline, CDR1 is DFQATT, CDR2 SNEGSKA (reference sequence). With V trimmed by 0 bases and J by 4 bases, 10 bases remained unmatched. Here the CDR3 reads CSARDRGLAGGLIYNEQFF. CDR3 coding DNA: TGCAGTGCTAGAGATAGGGGACTAGCGGGAGGATTGATATACAATGAGCAGTTCTTC.

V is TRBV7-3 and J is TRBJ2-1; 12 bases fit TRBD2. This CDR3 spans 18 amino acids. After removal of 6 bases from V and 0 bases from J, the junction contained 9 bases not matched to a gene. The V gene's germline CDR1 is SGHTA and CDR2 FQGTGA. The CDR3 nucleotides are TGTGCCAGCAGTTCCCCTTCGACTAGCGGGAGCTCCTACAATGAGCAGTTCTTC. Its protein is CASSSPSTSGSSYNEQFF.

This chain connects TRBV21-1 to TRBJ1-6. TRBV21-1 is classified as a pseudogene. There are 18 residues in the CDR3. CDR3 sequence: CASSTRRPGLLNNSPLHF. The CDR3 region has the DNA TGTGCCAGCAGCACCCGAAGACCGGGACTGTTAAATAATTCACCCCTCCACTTT.

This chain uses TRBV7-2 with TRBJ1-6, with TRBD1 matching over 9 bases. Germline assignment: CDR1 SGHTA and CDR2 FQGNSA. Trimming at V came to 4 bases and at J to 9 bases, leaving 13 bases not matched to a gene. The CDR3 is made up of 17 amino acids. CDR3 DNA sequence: TGTGCCAGCAGCTCCCGGGGGAGCGGGACAGGGTTTTCACCCCTCCACTTT. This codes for CASSSRGSGTGFSPLHF.

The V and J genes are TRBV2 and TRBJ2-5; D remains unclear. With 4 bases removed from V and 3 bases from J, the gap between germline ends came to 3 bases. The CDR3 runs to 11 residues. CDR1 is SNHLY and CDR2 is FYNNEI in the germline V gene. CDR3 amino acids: CASSGEETQYF. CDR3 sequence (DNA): TGTGCCAGCAGTGGGGAAGAGACCCAGTACTTC.

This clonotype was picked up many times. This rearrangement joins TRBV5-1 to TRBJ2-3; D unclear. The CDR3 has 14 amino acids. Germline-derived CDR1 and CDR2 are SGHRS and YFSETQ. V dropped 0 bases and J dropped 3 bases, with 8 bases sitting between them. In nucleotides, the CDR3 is TGCGCCAGCAGCTTGGCGGGTGCGACAGATACGCAGTATTTT. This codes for CASSLAGATDTQYF. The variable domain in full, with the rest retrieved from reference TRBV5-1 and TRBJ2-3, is KAGVTQTPRYLIKTRGQQVTLSCSPISGHRSVSWYQQTPGQGLQFLFEYFSETQRNKGNFPGRFSGRQFSNSRSEMNVSTLELGDSALYLCASSLAGATDTQYFGPGTRLTVL.

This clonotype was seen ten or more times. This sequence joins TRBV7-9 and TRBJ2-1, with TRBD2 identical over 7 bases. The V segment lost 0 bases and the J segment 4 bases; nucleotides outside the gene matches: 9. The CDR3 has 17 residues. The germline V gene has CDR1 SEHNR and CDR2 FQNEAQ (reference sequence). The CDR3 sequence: CASSLAGGSHSYNEQFF. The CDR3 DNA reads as TGTGCCAGCAGCTTAGCGGGCGGGAGTCATTCGTACAATGAGCAGTTCTTC.

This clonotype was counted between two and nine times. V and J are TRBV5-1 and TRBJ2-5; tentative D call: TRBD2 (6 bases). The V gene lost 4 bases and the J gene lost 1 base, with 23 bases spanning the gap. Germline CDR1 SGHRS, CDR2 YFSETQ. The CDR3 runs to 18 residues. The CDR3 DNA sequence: TGCGCCAGCAGCCGAGGGCTACTAGCCCGAGTGCCCCAAGAGACCCAGTACTTC. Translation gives CASSRGLLARVPQETQYF.

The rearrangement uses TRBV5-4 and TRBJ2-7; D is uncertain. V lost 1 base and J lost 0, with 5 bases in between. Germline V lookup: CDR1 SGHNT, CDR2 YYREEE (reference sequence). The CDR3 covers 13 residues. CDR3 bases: TGTGCCAGCAGCTTGCCCCCCTCCTACGAGCAGTACTTC. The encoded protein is CASSLPPSYEQYF.

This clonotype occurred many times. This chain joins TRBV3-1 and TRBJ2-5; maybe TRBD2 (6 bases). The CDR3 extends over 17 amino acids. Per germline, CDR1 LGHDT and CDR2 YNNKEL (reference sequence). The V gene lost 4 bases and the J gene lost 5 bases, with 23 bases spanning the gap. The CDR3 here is CASSPSGSLTRVETQYF. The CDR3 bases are TGTGCCAGCAGCCCCTCCGGGAGCCTGACCCGGGTGGAGACCCAGTACTTC.